Each of the 3 T cell receptor beta chains below was sequenced from the same sample in a study of control samples from healthy donors and cancer patients (dated by TCRdb to 2018 to 2021). Library preparation used the immunoSEQ multiplex PCR assay. TCRdb retrieved this table from immuneACCESS and kept in-frame rearrangements only. Not all clones are present; in checked studies, unresolved V genes account for under half, and no reason is known for the remainder. The sample table holds about 53,000 clones, of which about 90% were seen once. The ten largest clones capture roughly an eighth of the sample. Sample: PBMCs. These receptors were obtained from a man aged 55-75 years with head and neck cancer.

The chain is built from TRBV10-2 and TRBJ2-1; D perhaps matches TRBD2 (6 bases). Germline V gene sequence: CDR1 WSHSY, CDR2 SAAADI. Between the trimmed V and J ends, which lost 2 bases and 7 bases, there was a span of 9 bases. The CDR3 is 13 residues long. CDR3 protein: CASSELGRNEQFF. CDR3 DNA: TGCGCCAGCAGTGAGCTGGGGAGGAATGAGCAGTTCTTC.

V gene TRBV2 combines with J gene TRBJ2-3; 11 positions match TRBD1. After removal of 4 bases from V and 4 bases from J, the junction contained 7 bases not matched to a gene. The CDR3 length is 16 residues. Per the germline V gene, CDR1 is SNHLY and CDR2 is FYNNEI. The DNA for the CDR3 is TGTGCCAGCAGTGGGGGGACAGGGGGGTTCTCAGATACGCAGTATTTT. As protein: CASSGGTGGFSDTQYF.

This sequence joins TRBV11-3 and TRBJ2-1, with TRBD2 matching over 7 bases. Germline values: CDR1 SGHNT, CDR2 YENEEA. V shed 5 bases, J shed 0 bases, and the junction held 7 bases outside the gene matches. The CDR3 has 16 amino acids. The CDR3 DNA is TGTGCCAGCAGCCAAAGCGGGGCAAGCTCCTACAATGAGCAGTTCTTC. It specifies CASSQSGASSYNEQFF.